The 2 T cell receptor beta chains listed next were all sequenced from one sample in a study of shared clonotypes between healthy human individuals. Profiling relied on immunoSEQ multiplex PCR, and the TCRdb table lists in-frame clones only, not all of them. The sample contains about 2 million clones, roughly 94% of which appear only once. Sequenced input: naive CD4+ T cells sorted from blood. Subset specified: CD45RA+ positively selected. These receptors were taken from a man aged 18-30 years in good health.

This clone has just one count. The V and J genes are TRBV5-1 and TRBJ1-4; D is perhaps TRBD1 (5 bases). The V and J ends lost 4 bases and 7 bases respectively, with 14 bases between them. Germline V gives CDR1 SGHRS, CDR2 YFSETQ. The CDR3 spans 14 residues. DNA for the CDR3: TGCGCCAGCAGCCCGGGACGGAATCTTGAAAAACTGTTTTTT. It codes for CASSPGRNLEKLFF.

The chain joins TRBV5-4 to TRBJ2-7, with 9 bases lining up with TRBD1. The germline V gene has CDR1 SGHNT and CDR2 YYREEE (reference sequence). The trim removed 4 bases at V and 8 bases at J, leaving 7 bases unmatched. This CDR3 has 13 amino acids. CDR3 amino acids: CASSPDRGLQQYF. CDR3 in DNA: TGTGCCAGCAGCCCGGACAGGGGCCTACAGCAGTACTTC.